The T cell receptor (beta chain) described here comes from a study of cytomegalovirus exposure and HLA in healthy donors. The overall study: Around 180 million T cells yielded 110 million or so unique TCR beta sequences in earlier analysis. Study findings and constraints: With further analysis later on, most CMV-associated TCR beta chains appeared HLA-restricted. A link between a missense DCLRE1C variant and TCR beta V- and J-gene trimming emerged from a later analysis.

Note on this clone: Its antigen is not known.

V was clipped by 6 bases and J by 4 bases; unmatched bases: 9. CDR1 and CDR2 (germline): MNHEY, SMNVEV (reference sequence). The CDR3 is made up of 16 amino acids. Amplification used 60 Vbeta primers and 13 Jbeta primers. The data were produced by immunoSEQ multiplex PCR, yet TCRdb's version contains in-frame clones alone and is incomplete. In the table there are more than 95,000 clones, 79% of which are singletons. Sequences were obtained from PBMCs. The receptor's source is a young man in good health and CMV-seropositive. This chain connects TRBV27 to TRBJ2-2, with 9 bases lining up with TRBD1. CDR3 residues: CASSRGDRVLTGELFF. In nucleotides, the CDR3 is TGTGCCAGCAGCCGGGGGGACAGGGTGCTCACCGGGGAGCTGTTTTTT.